This is a list of T cell receptor beta chains from one sample in a study of blood T cells in healthy people across ages. One entry per CDR3 protein, called by TCRdb with MiXCR from the 5' RACE reads. The repertoire includes roughly 1,800,000 distinct CDR3 sequences, roughly 50% of them detected once, and less than 2.5% sits in the top ten. The sample consisted of blood. These receptors all come from a woman between 40 and 55 years old in good health. CDR3s include the opening cysteine and the closing phenylalanine or tryptophan. D genes are given only for firm matches. Where a row states a size, it is once, few, many or the class of an expanded clone; other rows omit it.

TRBJ2-1 | NA | TRBV7-8 | NA | TGTGCCAGCAGCTTCCCGGGCTGGTACAATGAGCAGTTCTTC | CASSFPGWYNEQFF
TRBJ1-5 | NA | TRBV11-2 | NA | TGTGCCAGCAGCTTAGGGGGACTCCAGCCCCAGCATTTT | CASSLGGLQPQHF
TRBJ2-3 | NA | TRBV6-6 | TRBD2 | TGTGCCAGCAGTTACTCGCGGCCGCGGGGGGGCACAGATACGCAGTATTTT | CASSYSRPRGGTDTQYF
TRBJ2-7 | few | TRBV10-3 | NA | TGTGCCATCAGCCTCAACGGCTACGAGCAGTACTTC | CAISLNGYEQYF
TRBJ2-3 | once | TRBV20-1 | TRBD2 | TGCAGTGCTAGACAACTAGCGGGGGGGCCCATCGGAGATACGCAGTATTTT | CSARQLAGGPIGDTQYF
TRBJ2-7 | NA | TRBV6-5 | NA | TGTGCCAGTAGTTACTTGGAGGCCCAGTACTTC | CASSYLEAQYF
TRBJ2-3 | NA | TRBV27 | TRBD2 | TGTGCCAGCAGGGCTAGCGGGGGGACGGGGATAAGGGCGCAGTATTTT | CASRASGGTGIRAQYF
TRBJ2-3 | few | TRBV6-1 | TRBD2 | TGTGCCAGTCCCCTCGGGGGGGCGGCAGATACGCAGTATTTT | CASPLGGAADTQYF
TRBJ2-5 | few | TRBV29-1 | NA | TGCAGCGTTGAATCGGGGGAGGTGGAGACCCAGTACTTC | CSVESGEVETQYF
TRBJ1-2 | once | TRBV6-5 | NA | TGTGCCAGCAGCCCTTATCGGGTTGGCTATGGCTACACCTTC | CASSPYRVGYGYTF
TRBJ2-3 | few | TRBV29-1 | TRBD1 | TGCAGCGTTGGATACAGGGGCAGTAGCACAGATACGCAGTATTTT | CSVGYRGSSTDTQYF
TRBJ1-1 | NA | TRBV5-1 | NA | TGCGCCAGCAGCTTGACCCCTCTTACCCCTGAAGCTTTCTTT | CASSLTPLTPEAFF
TRBJ2-7 | NA | TRBV20-1 | TRBD1 | TGCAGTGCTAGGGACAGGGAGGATTACGAGCAGTACTTC | CSARDREDYEQYF
TRBJ2-1 | NA | TRBV4-3 | NA | TGCGCCAGCAGCCGCCCAGGGGAAGGGAATGAGCAGTTCTTC | CASSRPGEGNEQFF
TRBJ2-3 | few | TRBV2 | TRBD1 | TGTGCCAGCAGTGAACGACAGGGGATTGGCGCAGATACGCAGTATTTT | CASSERQGIGADTQYF
TRBJ2-6 | NA | TRBV5-6 | NA | TGTGCCAGCAGCTTGCCCAGACAGAACTCTGGGGCCAACGTCCTGACTTTC | CASSLPRQNSGANVLTF
TRBJ2-5 | NA | TRBV20-1 | TRBD2 | TGCAGTGCCGTACCGGGACTAGCGCGAGAGACCCAGTACTTC | CSAVPGLARETQYF
TRBJ2-3 | NA | TRBV23-1 | TRBD1 | TGCGCCAGCAGTCATTTCCGGGACAGAAAAGGTTCTAGCACAGATACGCAGTATTTT | CASSHFRDRKGSSTDTQYF
TRBJ2-7 | few | TRBV5-1 | TRBD1 | TGCGCCAGCAGCGAGGGACAGGGGAACTCCTACGAGCAGTACTTC | CASSEGQGNSYEQYF
TRBJ2-7 | NA | TRBV6-6 | TRBD1 | TGTGCCAGCAGGGAGGGACAGGGGAGGACCTACGAGCAGTACTTC | CASREGQGRTYEQYF
TRBJ2-5 | NA | TRBV7-9 | TRBD2 | TGTGCCAGCAGCACTACCCTAGCGGGGTGGGAGACCCAGTACTTC | CASSTTLAGWETQYF